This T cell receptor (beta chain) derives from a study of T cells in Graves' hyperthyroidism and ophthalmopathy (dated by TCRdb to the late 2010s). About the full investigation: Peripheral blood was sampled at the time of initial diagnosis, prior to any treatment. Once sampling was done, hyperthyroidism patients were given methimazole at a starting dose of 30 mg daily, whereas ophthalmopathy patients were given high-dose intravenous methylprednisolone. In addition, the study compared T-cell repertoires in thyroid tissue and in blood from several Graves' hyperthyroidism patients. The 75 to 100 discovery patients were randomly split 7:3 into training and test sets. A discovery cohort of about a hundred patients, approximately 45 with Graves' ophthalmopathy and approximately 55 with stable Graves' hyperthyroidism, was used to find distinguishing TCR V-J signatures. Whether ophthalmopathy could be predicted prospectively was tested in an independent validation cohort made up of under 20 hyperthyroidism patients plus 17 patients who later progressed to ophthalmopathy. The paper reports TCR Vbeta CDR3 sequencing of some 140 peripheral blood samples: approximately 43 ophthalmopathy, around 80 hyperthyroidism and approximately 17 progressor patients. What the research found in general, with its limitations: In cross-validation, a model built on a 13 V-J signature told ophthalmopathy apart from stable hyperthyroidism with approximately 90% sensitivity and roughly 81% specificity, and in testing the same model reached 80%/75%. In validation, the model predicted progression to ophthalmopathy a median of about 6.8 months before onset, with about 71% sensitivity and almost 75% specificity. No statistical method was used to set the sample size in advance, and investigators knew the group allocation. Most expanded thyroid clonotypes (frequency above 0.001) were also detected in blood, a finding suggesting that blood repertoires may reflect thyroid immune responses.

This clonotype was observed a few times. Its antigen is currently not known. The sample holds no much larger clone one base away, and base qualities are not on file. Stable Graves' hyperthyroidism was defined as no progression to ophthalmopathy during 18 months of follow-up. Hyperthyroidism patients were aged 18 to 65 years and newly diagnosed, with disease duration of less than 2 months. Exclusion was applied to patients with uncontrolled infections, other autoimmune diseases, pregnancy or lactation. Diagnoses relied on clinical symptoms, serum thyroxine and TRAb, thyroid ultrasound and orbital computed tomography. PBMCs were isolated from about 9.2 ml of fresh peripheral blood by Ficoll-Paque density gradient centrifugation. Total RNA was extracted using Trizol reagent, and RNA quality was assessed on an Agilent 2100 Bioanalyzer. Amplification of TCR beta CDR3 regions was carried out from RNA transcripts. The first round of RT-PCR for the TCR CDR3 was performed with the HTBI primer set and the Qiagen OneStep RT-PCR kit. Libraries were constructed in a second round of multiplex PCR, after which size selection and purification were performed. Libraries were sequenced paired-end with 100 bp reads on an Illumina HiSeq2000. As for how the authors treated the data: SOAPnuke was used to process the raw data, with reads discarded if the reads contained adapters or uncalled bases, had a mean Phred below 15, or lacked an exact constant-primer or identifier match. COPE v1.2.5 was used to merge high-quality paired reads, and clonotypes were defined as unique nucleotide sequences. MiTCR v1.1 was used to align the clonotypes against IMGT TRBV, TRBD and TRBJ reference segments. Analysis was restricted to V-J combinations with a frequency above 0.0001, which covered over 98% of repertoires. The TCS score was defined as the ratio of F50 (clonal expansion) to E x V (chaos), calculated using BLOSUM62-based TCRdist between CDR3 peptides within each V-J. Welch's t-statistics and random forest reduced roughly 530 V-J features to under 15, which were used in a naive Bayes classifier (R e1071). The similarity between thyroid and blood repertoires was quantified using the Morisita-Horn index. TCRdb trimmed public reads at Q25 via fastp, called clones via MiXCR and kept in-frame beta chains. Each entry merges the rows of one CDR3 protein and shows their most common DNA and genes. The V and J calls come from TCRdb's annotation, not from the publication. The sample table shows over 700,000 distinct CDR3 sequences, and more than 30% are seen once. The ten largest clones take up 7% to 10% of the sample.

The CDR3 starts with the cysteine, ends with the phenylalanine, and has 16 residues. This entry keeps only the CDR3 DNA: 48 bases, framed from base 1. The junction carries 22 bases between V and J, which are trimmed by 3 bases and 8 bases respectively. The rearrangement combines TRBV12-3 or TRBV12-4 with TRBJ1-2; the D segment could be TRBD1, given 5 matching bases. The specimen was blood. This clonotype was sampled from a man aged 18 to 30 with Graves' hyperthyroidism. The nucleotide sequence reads TGTGCCAGCAGTTTTGAATGGGCAGCCGGGGCTGTGGGCTACACCTTC. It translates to CASSFEWAAGAVGYTF.